The 32 T cell receptor beta chains given below trace back to one sample, sequenced in a study of T cells in Graves' hyperthyroidism and ophthalmopathy. TCR beta CDR3 region amplification was performed from RNA transcripts. A first-round RT-PCR of the TCR CDR3 used the HTBI primer set. TCRdb itself ran the multiplex PCR reads through MiXCR, one entry per CDR3 protein. The sample records some 720,000 distinct CDR3 sequences, 16% being singletons. The sample was blood. These receptors all stem from a man aged 18 to 30 with Graves' hyperthyroidism.

The chain combines TRBV10-3 with TRBJ1-2; 7 bases agree with TRBD1. V gave up 2 bases and J gave up 2 bases; unmatched junction bases: 5. The CDR3 is 15 amino acids. The germline V gene encodes CDR1 ENHRY and CDR2 SYGVKD. The CDR3 nucleotides read TGTGCCATCAGTGAGACCCAGGGGGTGAACTATGGCTACACCTTC. Its translation is CAISETQGVNYGYTF.

This chain connects TRBV7-3 to TRBJ2-6, with D perhaps TRBD1 or TRBD2 (5 bases each). Trimming stripped 5 bases from V and 0 bases from J, with 11 bases between. Germline assignment: CDR1 SGHTA and CDR2 FQGTGA. This CDR3 comprises 16 residues. This CDR3 is CASSPADISGANVLTF. As DNA, the CDR3 is TGTGCCAGCAGCCCAGCGGACATCTCTGGGGCCAACGTCCTGACTTTC.

This clonotype was seen a handful of times. This chain uses TRBV6-1 with TRBJ2-7; D may match TRBD1 or TRBD2 (5 bases each). V was pared by 7 bases and J by 7 bases, with 17 bases between. CDR3 length equals 13 residues. Germline CDR1 is MNHNS and CDR2 is SASEGT. The CDR3 spells CASTPGLAGEQYF. CDR3 coding DNA: TGTGCCAGCACCCCTGGGCTAGCAGGGGAGCAGTACTTC.

Many counts were recorded for this clonotype. V is TRBV20-1 and J is TRBJ2-7, with D hard to call. The CDR3 runs to 12 residues. The germline gives CDR1 DFQATT, CDR2 SNEGSKA (reference sequence). Deletions cut 1 base from V and 0 bases from J, with 4 bases between. CDR3 nucleotide sequence: TGCAGTGCTAGAGGGGCCTCCTACGAGCAGTACTTC. Protein product: CSARGASYEQYF.

The chain carries TRBV5-8 and TRBJ1-5, with D perhaps TRBD1 (6 bases). This CDR3 is 18 amino acids long. V was trimmed by 1 base and J by 0 bases, leaving 17 bases between them. The V gene's germline CDR1 is SGHTS and CDR2 YDEGEE. The CDR3: CASSLSDRKFYSNQPQHF. DNA for the CDR3: TGTGCCAGCAGCTTGTCGGACAGAAAATTTTATAGCAATCAGCCCCAGCATTTT.

This clonotype has ten or more counts. The V call is TRBV7-6, the J call TRBJ2-7; D call uncertain. Germline CDR1 SGHVS, CDR2 FNYEAQ. CDR3 length: 12 residues. The germline V and J ends were trimmed by 0 bases and 5 bases, with 5 bases remaining between them. CDR3 DNA sequence: TGTGCCAGCAGCTTAGCGGGCCACGAGCAGTACTTC. Protein sequence: CASSLAGHEQYF. Drawing the rest from reference TRBV7-6 and TRBJ2-7, the complete variable domain is GAGVSQSPRYKVTKRGQDVALRCDPISGHVSLYWYRQALGQGPEFLTYFNYEAQQDKSGLPNDRFSAERPEGSISTLTIQRTEQRDSAMYRCASSLAGHEQYFGPGTRLTVT.

The rearrangement links TRBV15 to TRBJ2-3; tentatively, D is TRBD2 (5 bases). Looked up from germline, CDR1 is LNHNV and CDR2 is YYDKDF (reference sequence). V was cut by 5 bases and J by 1 base, with 10 bases left in between. The CDR3 spans 14 residues. CDR3 bases: TGTGCCACCAGCCCTGGGAGAGGCACAGATACGCAGTATTTT. It specifies CATSPGRGTDTQYF.

This clonotype was seen many times. CDR3 sequence (DNA): TGTGCCAGCAGCTTAGATCGTTCGGTTGGTGAAGCTTTCTTT. It codes for CASSLDRSVGEAFF. The chain carries TRBV11-3 and TRBJ1-1; D is ambiguous. Per germline, CDR1 SGHNT and CDR2 YENEEA. The CDR3 is 14 residues long. V was pared by 0 bases and J by 7 bases, with 12 bases between.

In its sample, this clonotype was seen a few times. The V gene is TRBV6-2 or TRBV6-3, the J gene TRBJ2-5, with 8 bases fitting TRBD2. CDR1 and CDR2 (germline): MNHEY, SVGEGT. Losses at the gene ends were 6 bases for V and 4 bases for J; bases not matched to a gene: 10. This CDR3 is 15 amino acids long. The CDR3 protein is CASRISGTSGETQYF. The CDR3 nucleotides are TGTGCCAGCAGGATTAGCGGGACCTCGGGAGAGACCCAGTACTTC.

The table lists this clonotype with many counts. The rearrangement links TRBV3-1 to TRBJ2-1; D not certain. Germline V CDR1 and CDR2: LGHDT, YNNKEL (reference sequence). Between the trimmed V and J ends, which lost 4 bases and 9 bases, there was a span of 13 bases. The CDR3 has 13 residues. The CDR3 nucleotides read TGTGCCAGCAGCCCTCGGGCGGTAGGTGAGCAGTTCTTC. The encoded protein is CASSPRAVGEQFF.

The chain joins TRBV20-1 to TRBJ2-3; 10 nucleotides align to TRBD2. Germline V gene data show CDR1 as DFQATT and CDR2 as SNEGSKA (reference sequence). CDR3 size: 15 residues. The V gene end was trimmed by 4 bases and the J gene end by 0 bases; junction bases not matched to a gene: 4. CDR3 sequence reads: CSATWTSGSTDTQYF. As DNA, the CDR3 is TGCAGTGCTACCTGGACTAGCGGTAGCACAGATACGCAGTATTTT.

The CDR3 reads CASTPRGGFDSGNTIYF. The CDR3 DNA reads as TGTGCCAGCACCCCCCGGGGGGGTTTCGACTCTGGAAACACCATATATTTT. J is TRBJ1-3 and V is TRBV12-3 or TRBV12-4, with a weak D call TRBD1 (5 bases). The CDR3 sequence is 17 residues long. V shed 7 bases and J shed 0 bases, with 19 bases lying between them.

The sample holds a few counts of this clonotype. CDR3 in DNA: TGCGCCAGCAGCCGCCTGGTGACAGGGGGCCTTAGCAATCAGCCCCAGCATTTT. Translating it yields CASSRLVTGGLSNQPQHF. The chain carries TRBV4-1 and TRBJ1-5; TRBD1 matches 10 bases. V trimming: 4 bases; J trimming: 0 bases; junction bases outside the gene matches: 9. The CDR3 has 18 amino acids. The germline gives CDR1 MGHRA, CDR2 YSYEKL.

This clonotype has only a few counts. The V and J genes are TRBV19 and TRBJ1-1; no clear D gene. V lost 5 bases and J 1 base, leaving 8 bases between the germline ends. The CDR3 contains 13 residues. Germline V CDR1 and CDR2: LNHDA, SQIVND (reference sequence). The CDR3 DNA reads as TGTGCCAGTAGTCCCGAACGGAACACTGAAGCTTTCTTT. It translates to CASSPERNTEAFF.

This clonotype came up many times. This sequence joins TRBV20-1 and TRBJ2-7; 7 bases align to TRBD2. Losses at the gene ends were 6 bases for V and 6 bases for J; bases not matched to a gene: 14. CDR3 length: 14 amino acids. Per the germline V gene, CDR1 is DFQATT and CDR2 is SNEGSKA (reference sequence). CDR3 DNA: TGCAGTGCGGGGCGGGGCGGGAGAAGAACCGAGCAGTACTTC. Translating it yields CSAGRGGRRTEQYF.

This clonotype has a count of ten or more. The chain joins TRBV27 to TRBJ2-1; either TRBD1 or TRBD2 may fit D (6 bases each). Germline V gene lookup returns CDR1 MNHEY and CDR2 SMNVEV (reference sequence). V lost 5 bases, J lost 7 bases, and 18 bases lay in between. There are 15 residues in the CDR3. The CDR3: CASSPISGGGNEQFF. The CDR3 DNA is TGTGCCAGCAGTCCTATCAGCGGAGGGGGAAATGAGCAGTTCTTC.

The rearrangement uses TRBV20-1 and TRBJ2-5; 9 nucleotides align to TRBD1. The V and J ends lost 7 bases and 4 bases, in that order; junction bases with no gene match: 13. Germline-derived CDR1 and CDR2 are DFQATT and SNEGSKA (reference sequence). The CDR3 has 15 amino acids. DNA for the CDR3: TGCAGTGTTCCCCCCGGGACAGGGCCCCCAGAGACCCAGTACTTC. Translation: CSVPPGTGPPETQYF.

This clonotype has a count of ten or more. The chain joins TRBV6-2 or TRBV6-3 to TRBJ1-1, with D hard to call. This CDR3 is built from 15 residues. V lost 1 base and J lost 5, with 14 bases in between. The germline gives CDR1 MNHEY, CDR2 SVGEGT. Here the CDR3 DNA reads TGTGCCAGCAGTTACTGGGCAGCCCTTGAGACTGAAGCTTTCTTT. This sequence encodes CASSYWAALETEAFF.

At least ten counts were recorded for this clonotype. The chain recombines TRBV5-5 with TRBJ2-3; D unclear. The CDR3 contains 14 residues. The V end was cut by 1 base, the J end by 2 bases, with 8 bases between. Germline-derived CDR1 and CDR2 are SGHKS and YYEKEE (reference sequence). The CDR3 DNA follows: TGTGCCAGCAGCTTGAGGTCTGCCACAGATACGCAGTATTTT. Protein sequence: CASSLRSATDTQYF.

The rearrangement joins TRBV9 to TRBJ2-1; 8 bases fit TRBD1. The CDR3 spans 14 residues. V gave up 4 bases and J gave up 7 bases; unmatched junction bases: 7. CDR1 is SGDLS, CDR2 YYNGEE, per germline. CDR3 bases: TGTGCCAGCAGCCAAGGACAGGGCCTGAATGAGCAGTTCTTC. This sequence encodes CASSQGQGLNEQFF.

This clonotype was observed a few times. The chain employs TRBV20-1 and TRBJ2-7; weak D call: TRBD1 (5 bases). The germline V gene encodes CDR1 DFQATT and CDR2 SNEGSKA (reference sequence). Trimming took off 5 bases at V and 1 base at J, with 9 bases between the two ends. The length of the CDR3 is 12 residues. The CDR3 nucleotides are TGCAGTGCTCAAGGGGAATCCTACGAGCAGTACTTC. Translating it yields CSAQGESYEQYF.

This clonotype was recorded many times. The V and J genes are TRBV2 and TRBJ2-1; the D gene is possibly TRBD2 (5 bases). Germline V CDR1 and CDR2: SNHLY, FYNNEI. The CDR3 loop spans 14 amino acids. The V gene lost 3 bases and the J gene lost 6 bases, with 12 bases spanning the gap. CDR3 nucleotide sequence: TGTGCCAGCAGTGAGGTGGGAGATGGCAATGAGCAGTTCTTC. Its translation: CASSEVGDGNEQFF.

This clonotype was found a few times. V and J are TRBV7-9 and TRBJ1-2, with D perhaps TRBD1 (5 bases). The CDR3 totals 13 residues. Germline-derived CDR1 and CDR2 are SEHNR and FQNEAQ (reference sequence). Trimming removed 3 bases at V and 5 bases at J, with 10 bases between. CDR3 DNA sequence: TGTGCCAGCAGCTTCGGACAAACTTATGGCTACACCTTC. Encoded protein: CASSFGQTYGYTF.

This clonotype was observed a handful of times. V usage is TRBV15 and J usage is TRBJ2-3, with 14 bases matching TRBD2. The CDR3 is 15 amino acids. J gave up 4 bases and V 5 bases, and 2 bases lay outside the gene matches. CDR1 and CDR2 from the germline V gene are LNHNV and YYDKDF (reference sequence). The CDR3 spells CATSGGLAGADTQYF. CDR3 in DNA: TGTGCCACCAGCGGGGGACTAGCGGGAGCAGATACGCAGTATTTT.

V usage is TRBV12-3 or TRBV12-4 and J usage is TRBJ2-1; the D gene is possibly TRBD1 (5 bases). V dropped 8 bases and J dropped 6 bases, with 17 bases sitting between them. The CDR3 extends over 14 amino acids. The CDR3 DNA reads TGTGCCAGCTCAACCCTAGGGGCGGCCAATGAGCAGTTCTTC. Protein product: CASSTLGAANEQFF.

This clonotype showed up just a few times. The chain has TRBV2 and TRBJ1-2, with TRBD1 matching over 7 bases. Germline V lookup: CDR1 SNHLY, CDR2 FYNNEI. The CDR3 runs to 12 residues. V dropped 4 bases and J dropped 8; count of bases not matched to a gene: 4. In DNA form, the CDR3 reads TGTGCCAGCAGTGTACCAGGGGGAGGCTACACCTTC. This codes for CASSVPGGGYTF.

This chain connects TRBV14 to TRBJ2-7; D might be TRBD1 (5 bases). The CDR3 is 13 amino acids. The germline V gene encodes CDR1 SGHDN and CDR2 FVKESK. V was clipped by 2 bases and J by 3 bases, with 8 bases between them. This chain's CDR3 is CASSQQGRYEQYF. In DNA form, the CDR3 reads TGTGCCAGCAGCCAACAGGGCCGCTACGAGCAGTACTTC.

This clonotype was counted only a few times. The V gene is TRBV4-2, the J gene TRBJ2-7; 10 bases match TRBD1. The length of the CDR3 is 16 residues. CDR1 and CDR2 (germline): LGHNA, YNFKEQ. V gave up 1 base and J gave up 2 bases; unmatched junction bases: 5. The CDR3 region is CASSQVVGQGTYEQYF. For the CDR3, the DNA is TGTGCCAGCAGCCAAGTTGTGGGACAGGGGACCTACGAGCAGTACTTC.

In its sample, this clonotype was seen many times. This rearrangement joins TRBV5-1 to TRBJ2-2, with 8 positions matching TRBD1. The V gene end was trimmed by 4 bases and the J gene end by 1 base; junction bases not matched to a gene: 6. The CDR3 loop spans 16 amino acids. Germline V CDR1 and CDR2: SGHRS, YFSETQ. CDR3 nucleotide sequence: TGCGCCAGCAGCGCGACAGGGGTCGGGAACACCGGGGAGCTGTTTTTT. It encodes CASSATGVGNTGELFF.

In this sample, this clonotype turned up a few times. The V gene is TRBV3-1, the J gene TRBJ1-2; D unresolved. CDR1 is LGHDT, CDR2 YNNKEL, per germline (reference sequence). The CDR3 totals 13 residues. V dropped 1 base and J dropped 3 bases, with 6 bases sitting between them. The CDR3 region has the DNA TGTGCCAGCAGCCAAGGGCTCTACTATGGCTACACCTTC. This sequence encodes CASSQGLYYGYTF.

This chain uses TRBV5-1 with TRBJ2-7; D is uncertain. This CDR3 contains 12 residues. Trimming left V 4 bases short and J 5 bases short, with 10 bases between. Germline CDR1 reads SGHRS; CDR2 reads YFSETQ. CDR3 residues: CASSGEMDEQYF. CDR3 nucleotides: TGCGCCAGCAGCGGCGAGATGGACGAGCAGTACTTC.

This clonotype occurred a few times. The V call is TRBV20-1, the J call TRBJ2-5; 10 nucleotides match TRBD1. CDR1 and CDR2 (germline): DFQATT, SNEGSKA (reference sequence). This CDR3 comprises 14 residues. With 1 base clipped from V and 4 bases from J, the junction kept 3 bases outside the gene matches. This CDR3 reads CSARATGGTETQYF. DNA for the CDR3: TGCAGTGCTAGAGCGACAGGGGGCACAGAGACCCAGTACTTC.